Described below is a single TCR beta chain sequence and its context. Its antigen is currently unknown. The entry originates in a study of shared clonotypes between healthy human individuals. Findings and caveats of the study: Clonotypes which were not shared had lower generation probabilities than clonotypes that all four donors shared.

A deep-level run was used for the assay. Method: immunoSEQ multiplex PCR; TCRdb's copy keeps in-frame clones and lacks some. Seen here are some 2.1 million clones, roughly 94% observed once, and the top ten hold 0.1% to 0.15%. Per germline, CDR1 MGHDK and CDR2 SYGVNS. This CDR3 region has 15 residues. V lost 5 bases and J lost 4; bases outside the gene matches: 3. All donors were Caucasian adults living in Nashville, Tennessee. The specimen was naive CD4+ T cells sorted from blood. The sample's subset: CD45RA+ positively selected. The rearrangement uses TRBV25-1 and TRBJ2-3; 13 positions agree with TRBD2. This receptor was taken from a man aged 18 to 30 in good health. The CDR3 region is CASSHTSGGADTQYF. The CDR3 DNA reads TGTGCCAGCAGTCACACTAGCGGGGGGGCAGATACGCAGTATTTT.